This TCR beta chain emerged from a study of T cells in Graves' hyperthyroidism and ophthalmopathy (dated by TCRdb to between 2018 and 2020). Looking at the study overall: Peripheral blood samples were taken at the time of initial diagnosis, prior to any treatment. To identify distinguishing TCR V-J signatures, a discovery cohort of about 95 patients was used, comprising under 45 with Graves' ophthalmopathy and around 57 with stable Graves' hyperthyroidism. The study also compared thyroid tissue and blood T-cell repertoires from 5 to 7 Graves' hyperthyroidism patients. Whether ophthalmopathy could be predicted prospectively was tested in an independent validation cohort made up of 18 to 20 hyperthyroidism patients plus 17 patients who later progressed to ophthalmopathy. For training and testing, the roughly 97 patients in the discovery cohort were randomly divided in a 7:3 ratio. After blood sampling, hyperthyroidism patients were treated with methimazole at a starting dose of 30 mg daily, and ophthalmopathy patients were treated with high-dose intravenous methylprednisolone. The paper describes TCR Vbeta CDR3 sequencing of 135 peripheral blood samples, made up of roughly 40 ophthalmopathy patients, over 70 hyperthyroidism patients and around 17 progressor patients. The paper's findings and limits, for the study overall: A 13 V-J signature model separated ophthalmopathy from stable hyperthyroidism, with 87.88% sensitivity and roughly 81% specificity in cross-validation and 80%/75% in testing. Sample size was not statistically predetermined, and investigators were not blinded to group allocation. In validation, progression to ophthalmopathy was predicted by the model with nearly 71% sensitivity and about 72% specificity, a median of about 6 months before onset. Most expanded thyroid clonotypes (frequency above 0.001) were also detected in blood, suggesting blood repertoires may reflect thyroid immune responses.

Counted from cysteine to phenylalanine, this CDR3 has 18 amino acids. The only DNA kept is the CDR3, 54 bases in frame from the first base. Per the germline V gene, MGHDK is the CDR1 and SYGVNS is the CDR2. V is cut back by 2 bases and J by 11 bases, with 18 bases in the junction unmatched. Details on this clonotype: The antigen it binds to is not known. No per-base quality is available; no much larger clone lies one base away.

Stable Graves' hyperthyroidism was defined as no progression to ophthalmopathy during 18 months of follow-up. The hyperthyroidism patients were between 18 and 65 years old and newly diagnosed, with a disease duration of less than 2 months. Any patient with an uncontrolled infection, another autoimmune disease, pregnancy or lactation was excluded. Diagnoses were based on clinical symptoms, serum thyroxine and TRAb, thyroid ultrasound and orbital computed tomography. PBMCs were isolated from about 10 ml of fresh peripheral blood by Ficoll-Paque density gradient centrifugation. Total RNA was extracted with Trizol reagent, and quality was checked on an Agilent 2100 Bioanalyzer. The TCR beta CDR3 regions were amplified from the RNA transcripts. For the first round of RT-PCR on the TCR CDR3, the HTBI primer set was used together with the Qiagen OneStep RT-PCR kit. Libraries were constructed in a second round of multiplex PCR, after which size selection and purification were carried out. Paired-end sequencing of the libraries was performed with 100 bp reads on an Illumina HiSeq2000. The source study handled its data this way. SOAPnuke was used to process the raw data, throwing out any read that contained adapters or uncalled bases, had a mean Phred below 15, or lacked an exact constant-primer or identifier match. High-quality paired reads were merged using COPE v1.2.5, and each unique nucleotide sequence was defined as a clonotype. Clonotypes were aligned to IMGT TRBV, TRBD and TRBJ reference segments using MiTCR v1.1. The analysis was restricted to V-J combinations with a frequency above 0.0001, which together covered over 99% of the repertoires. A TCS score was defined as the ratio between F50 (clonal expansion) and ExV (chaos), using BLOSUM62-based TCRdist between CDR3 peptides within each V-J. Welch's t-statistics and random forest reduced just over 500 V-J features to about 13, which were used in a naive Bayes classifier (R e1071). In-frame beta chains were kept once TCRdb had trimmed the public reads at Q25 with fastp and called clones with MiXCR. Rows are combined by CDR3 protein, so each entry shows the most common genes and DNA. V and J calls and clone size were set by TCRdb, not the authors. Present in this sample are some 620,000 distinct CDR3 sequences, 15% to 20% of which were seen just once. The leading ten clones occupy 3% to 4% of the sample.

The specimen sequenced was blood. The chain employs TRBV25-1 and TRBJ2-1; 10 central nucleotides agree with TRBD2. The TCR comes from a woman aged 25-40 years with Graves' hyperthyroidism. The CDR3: CASSEAMLSSGRRNQQFF. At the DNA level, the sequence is TGTGCCAGCAGTGAAGCCATGCTCTCTAGCGGGAGAAGGAATCAGCAGTTCTTC.